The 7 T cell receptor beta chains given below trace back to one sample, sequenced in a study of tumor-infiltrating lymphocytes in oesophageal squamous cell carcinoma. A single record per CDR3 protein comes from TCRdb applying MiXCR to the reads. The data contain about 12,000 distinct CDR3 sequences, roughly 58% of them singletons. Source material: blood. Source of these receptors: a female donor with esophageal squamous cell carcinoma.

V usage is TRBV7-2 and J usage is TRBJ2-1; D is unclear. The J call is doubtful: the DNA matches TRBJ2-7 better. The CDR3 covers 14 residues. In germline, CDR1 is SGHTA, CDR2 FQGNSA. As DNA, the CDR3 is TGTGCCAGCAGCTTAGCCTGGCCGTGGGACGAGCAGTACTTC. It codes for CASSLAWPWDEQYF.

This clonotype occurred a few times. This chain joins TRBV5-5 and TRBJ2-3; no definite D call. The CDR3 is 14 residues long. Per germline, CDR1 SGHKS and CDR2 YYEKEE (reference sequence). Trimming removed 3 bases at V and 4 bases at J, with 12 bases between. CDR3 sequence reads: CASSSYAPPDTQYF. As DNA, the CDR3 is TGTGCCAGCAGCTCCTATGCCCCTCCAGATACGCAGTATTTT.

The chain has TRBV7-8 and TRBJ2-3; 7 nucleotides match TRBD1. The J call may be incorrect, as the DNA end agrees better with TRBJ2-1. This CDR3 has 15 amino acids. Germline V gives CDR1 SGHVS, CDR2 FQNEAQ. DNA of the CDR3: TGTGCCAGCAGCTATCGGGACAGAGGGGCACATGAGCAGTTCTTC. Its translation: CASSYRDRGAHEQFF.

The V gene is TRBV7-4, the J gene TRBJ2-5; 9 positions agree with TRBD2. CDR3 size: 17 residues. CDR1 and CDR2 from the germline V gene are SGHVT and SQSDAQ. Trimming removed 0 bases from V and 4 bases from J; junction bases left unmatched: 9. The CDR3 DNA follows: TGTGCCAGCAGCTTAGCGACTATAGCGGGAGTTCGAGAGACCCAGTACTTC. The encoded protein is CASSLATIAGVRETQYF.

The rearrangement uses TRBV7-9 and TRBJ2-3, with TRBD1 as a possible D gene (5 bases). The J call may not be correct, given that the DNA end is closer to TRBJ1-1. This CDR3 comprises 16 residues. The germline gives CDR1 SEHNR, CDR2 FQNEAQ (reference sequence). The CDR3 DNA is TGTGCCAGCAGCTTAGCGTCCGGCCCACGGGGGACTGAAGCTTTCTTT. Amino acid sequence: CASSLASGPRGTEAFF.

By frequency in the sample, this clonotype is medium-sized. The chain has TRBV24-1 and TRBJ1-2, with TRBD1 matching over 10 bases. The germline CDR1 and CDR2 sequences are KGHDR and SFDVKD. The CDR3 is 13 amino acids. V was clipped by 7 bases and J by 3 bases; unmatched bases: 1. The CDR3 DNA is TGTGCCACCAGGGGGACAGGGGACTATGGCTACACCTTC. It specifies CATRGTGDYGYTF.

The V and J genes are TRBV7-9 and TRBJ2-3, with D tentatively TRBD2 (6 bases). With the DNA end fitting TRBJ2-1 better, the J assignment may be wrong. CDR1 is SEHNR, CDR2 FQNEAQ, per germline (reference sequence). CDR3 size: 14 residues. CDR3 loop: CASSGLSLFDEQFF. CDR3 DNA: TGTGCCAGCAGCGGACTATCCCTTTTCGATGAGCAGTTCTTC.